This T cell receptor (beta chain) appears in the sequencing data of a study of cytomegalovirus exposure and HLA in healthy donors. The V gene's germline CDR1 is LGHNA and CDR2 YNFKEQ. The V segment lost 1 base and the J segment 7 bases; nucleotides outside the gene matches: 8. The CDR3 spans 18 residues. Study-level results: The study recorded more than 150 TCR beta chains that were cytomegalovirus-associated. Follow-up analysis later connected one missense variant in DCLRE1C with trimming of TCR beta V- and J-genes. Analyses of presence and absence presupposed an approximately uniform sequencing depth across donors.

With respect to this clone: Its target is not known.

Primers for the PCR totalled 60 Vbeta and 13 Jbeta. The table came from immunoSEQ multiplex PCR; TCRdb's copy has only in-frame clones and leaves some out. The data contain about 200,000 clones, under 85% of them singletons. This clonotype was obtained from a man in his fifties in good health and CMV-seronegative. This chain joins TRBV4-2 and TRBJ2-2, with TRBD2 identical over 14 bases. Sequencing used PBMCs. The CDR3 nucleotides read TGTGCCAGCAGCCAAGCCGGGACTAGCGGGAGTTCAAGCGGGGAGCTGTTTTTT. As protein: CASSQAGTSGSSSGELFF.